This TCR beta chain was recorded in a study of shared clonotypes between healthy human individuals. Study in general: CD8 memory received one plate per donor, CD8 naive two, CD4 memory three and CD4 naive three.

The CDR3 loop spans 17 amino acids. Germline V gene lookup returns CDR1 MGHRA and CDR2 YSYEKL. The V gene end was trimmed by 1 base and the J gene end by 1 base; junction bases not matched to a gene: 6. Findings and limits, study-wide: Against clonotypes common to all four donors, non-shared ones had lower generation probabilities.

Assay: immunoSEQ multiplex PCR; the TCRdb copy retains only in-frame clones and omits some. The profile covers roughly 2 million clones, with 95% appearing a single time and around 0.13% taken by the ten largest. As regards this clone: Antigen specificity is unknown.

The sequenced sample was naive CD4+ T cells sorted from blood. Regarding subset: CD45RA+ positively selected. This chain uses TRBV4-1 with TRBJ2-2; TRBD2 matches at 7 bases. The receptor's source is a man aged 18 to 30 in good health. CDR3 sequence: CASSQGLAALNTGELFF. The CDR3 DNA follows: TGCGCCAGCAGCCAAGGGCTAGCGGCTTTGAACACCGGGGAGCTGTTTTTT.